These 20 T cell receptor beta chains originate from one sample sequenced in a study of OX40 agonist ivuxolimab in advanced cancers. Using immunoSEQ multiplex PCR, the repertoire was profiled, and TCRdb retains in-frame clones only, with some absent. The sample holds 74,000 or so clones, approximately 89% seen once. Source: CD4+ or CD8+ T cells sorted from blood, taken in a trial of the OX40 agonist ivuxolimab. The receptors originated from an adult with an advanced solid tumor such as melanoma, head and neck, liver or kidney cancer.

This clone was recorded a few times. This chain connects TRBV9 to TRBJ2-2; D may be TRBD1 (5 bases). V dropped 0 bases and J dropped 5 bases, with 5 bases sitting between them. The CDR3 is 13 residues long. CDR1 is SGDLS and CDR2 is YYNGEE in the germline V gene. The CDR3 spells CASSVAGTGELFF. The CDR3 DNA reads as TGTGCCAGCAGCGTAGCAGGGACCGGGGAGCTGTTTTTT.

This sequence joins TRBV28 and TRBJ2-1; D uncertain. The V gene lost 3 bases and the J gene lost 2 bases, with 14 bases spanning the gap. Looked up from germline, CDR1 is MDHEN and CDR2 is SYDVKM. The CDR3 loop spans 16 amino acids. As DNA, the CDR3 is TGTGCCAGCAGTTTTGCCGGAGCCAGTCCCTACAATGAGCAGTTCTTC. Translated, it gives CASSFAGASPYNEQFF.

The DNA for the CDR3 is TGTGCCTGGAGTAGAGGGGGCGAAACTGAAGCTTTCTTT. Its translation is CAWSRGGETEAFF. The chain carries TRBV30 and TRBJ1-1; TRBD1 matches at 7 bases. The CDR3 consists of 13 residues. The V gene's germline CDR1 is GTSNPN and CDR2 SVGIG (reference sequence). Trimming cost V 2 bases and J 5 bases; bases outside gene matches: 5. Drawing the rest from reference TRBV30 and TRBJ1-1, the complete variable domain is SQTIHQWPATLVQPVGSPLSLECTVEGTSNPNLYWYRQAAGRGLQLLFYSVGIGQISSEVPQNLSASRPQDRQFILSSKKLLLSDSGFYLCAWSRGGETEAFFGQGTRLTVV.

J is TRBJ1-1 and V is TRBV30; no reliable D call. Trimming cost V 3 bases and J 11 bases, with 13 bases left between them. The germline V gene has CDR1 GTSNPN and CDR2 SVGIG (reference sequence). CDR3 length: 11 residues. The DNA of the CDR3 is TGTGCCTGGAGCGGATCTATTAGGGCTTTCTTT. Protein sequence: CAWSGSIRAFF.

This clone was recorded once. Other nucleotide sequences in the sample specify the same CDR3. The rearrangement joins TRBV27 to TRBJ2-1; unclear D gene. The germline V gene encodes CDR1 MNHEY and CDR2 SMNVEV (reference sequence). Between the trimmed V and J ends, which lost 3 bases and 4 bases, there was a span of 1 base. The CDR3 contains 11 residues. In DNA form, the CDR3 reads TGTGCCAGCAGTTTTTACAATGAGCAGTTCTTC. It codes for CASSFYNEQFF.

The V gene is TRBV7-2, the J gene TRBJ2-2; 11 nucleotides match TRBD2. V was clipped by 0 bases and J by 5 bases; unmatched bases: 5. Germline V gives CDR1 SGHTA, CDR2 FQGNSA. The CDR3 is 17 residues long. Written as DNA, the CDR3 is TGTGCCAGCAGCTTAGCGCACGTAGCGGGGGGGACCGGGGAGCTGTTTTTT. This gives the protein CASSLAHVAGGTGELFF.

V and J are TRBV30 and TRBJ2-1; D is perhaps TRBD1 (7 bases). V gave up 0 bases and J gave up 4 bases, with 19 bases separating them. The germline V gene has CDR1 GTSNPN and CDR2 SVGIG (reference sequence). CDR3 length: 17 amino acids. CDR3 nucleotides: TGTGCCTGGAGTGTTTACATCGGGCAGGGGGGTTACAATGAGCAGTTCTTC. This translates into CAWSVYIGQGGYNEQFF.

CDR3 region: CASSFGTRGNTGELFF. CDR3 bases: TGTGCCAGCAGCTTCGGGACTAGGGGGAACACCGGGGAGCTGTTTTTT. J is TRBJ2-2 and V is TRBV7-3; TRBD2 agrees at 8 bases. Losses at the gene ends were 3 bases for V and 1 base for J; bases not matched to a gene: 4. This CDR3 comprises 16 residues. Germline-derived CDR1 and CDR2 are SGHTA and FQGTGA.

The V call is TRBV19, the J call TRBJ2-2; 8 nucleotides agree with TRBD1. CDR3 length: 16 residues. CDR1 LNHDA and CDR2 SQIVND come from the germline V gene (reference sequence). V lost 7 bases, J lost 5 bases, and 12 bases stayed unmatched. CDR3 coding DNA: TGTGCCAGTATAGGTTCGGGACAGGTTAATACCGGGGAGCTGTTTTTT. This gives the protein CASIGSGQVNTGELFF.

This clone was counted only a few times. V usage is TRBV7-9 and J usage is TRBJ1-1; possible D gene TRBD1, 5 bases. The CDR3 has 14 residues. V was clipped by 0 bases and J by 4 bases, with 9 bases between them. CDR1 is SEHNR, CDR2 FQNEAQ, per germline (reference sequence). The CDR3 bases are TGTGCCAGCAGCTTAGCAACAGGTCGCACTGAAGCTTTCTTT. Amino acid sequence: CASSLATGRTEAFF. Drawing the rest from reference TRBV7-9 and TRBJ1-1, the complete variable domain is DTGVSQNPRHKITKRGQNVTFRCDPISEHNRLYWYRQTLGQGPEFLTYFQNEAQLEKSRLLSDRFSAERPKGSFSTLEIQRTEQGDSAMYLCASSLATGRTEAFFGQGTRLTVV.

This clone was counted a few times. The chain couples TRBV5-5 to TRBJ2-7, with D perhaps being TRBD1 or TRBD2 (5 bases each). CDR1 is SGHKS and CDR2 is YYEKEE in the germline V gene (reference sequence). V lost 1 base, J lost 2 bases, and 10 bases lay in between. This CDR3 has 14 amino acids. CDR3 nucleotides: TGTGCCAGCAGCTTGTTTGAGGGGACCTACGAGCAGTACTTC. Its protein is CASSLFEGTYEQYF.

This chain uses TRBV6-5 with TRBJ1-1; 7 bases align to TRBD1. V lost 4 bases, J lost 1 base, and 3 bases stayed unmatched. CDR1 is MNHEY and CDR2 is SVGAGI in the germline V gene. The CDR3 spans 14 residues. As DNA, the CDR3 is TGTGCCAGCAGTTTGACAGGGTCGAACACTGAAGCTTTCTTT. Its protein is CASSLTGSNTEAFF.

This clone was seen once. This chain links TRBV12-5 with TRBJ2-6; 7 nucleotides align to TRBD1. CDR1 and CDR2 from the germline V gene are LGHNT and FRNRAP. Trimming removed 1 base from V and 2 bases from J; junction bases left unmatched: 2. This CDR3 is built from 16 residues. For the CDR3, the DNA is TGTGCTAGTGGTTTGGCGACAGGGCCTGGGGCCAACGTCCTGACTTTC. Residues: CASGLATGPGANVLTF.

The chain has TRBV27 and TRBJ2-5, with D perhaps TRBD1 or TRBD2 (6 bases each). The CDR3 is 14 residues long. Trimming stripped 8 bases from V and 4 bases from J, with 17 bases between. CDR1 and CDR2 (germline): MNHEY, SMNVEV (reference sequence). The CDR3 loop is CASARGTGAETQYF. The CDR3 nucleotides are TGTGCCAGCGCCCGAGGGACGGGGGCAGAGACCCAGTACTTC.

V and J are TRBV28 and TRBJ2-1; D is possibly TRBD1 (6 bases). Trimming cost V 6 bases and J 15 bases, with 24 bases left between them. Germline V gene sequence: CDR1 MDHEN, CDR2 SYDVKM. This CDR3 is built from 14 residues. In nucleotides, the CDR3 is TGTGCCAGCAGCCCCCCGGTAATCAGGGGTTTGTGGTTCTTC. It encodes CASSPPVIRGLWFF.

This sequence joins TRBV4-2 and TRBJ2-2; TRBD2 aligns across 7 bases. The CDR3 is 16 residues long. The V segment lost 0 bases and the J segment 4 bases; nucleotides outside the gene matches: 5. CDR1 is LGHNA and CDR2 is YNFKEQ in the germline V gene. The CDR3 here is CASSQEGGAGTGELFF. In DNA, the CDR3 is TGTGCCAGCAGCCAAGAGGGAGGGGCGGGCACCGGGGAGCTGTTTTTT.

The V gene is TRBV5-1, the J gene TRBJ2-3, with D uncertain. Trimming took off 0 bases at V and 5 bases at J, with 10 bases between the two ends. The germline CDR1 and CDR2 sequences are SGHRS and YFSETQ. This CDR3 is built from 14 residues. The CDR3 region is CASSLVVGLDTQYF. The CDR3 region has the DNA TGCGCCAGCAGCTTGGTCGTGGGTTTAGATACGCAGTATTTT. The full variable domain, completed using reference TRBV5-1 and TRBJ2-3, is KAGVTQTPRYLIKTRGQQVTLSCSPISGHRSVSWYQQTPGQGLQFLFEYFSETQRNKGNFPGRFSGRQFSNSRSEMNVSTLELGDSALYLCASSLVVGLDTQYFGPGTRLTVL.

This clone appeared once. The chain combines TRBV12-5 with TRBJ2-1; D may be TRBD2 (5 bases). V was clipped by 1 base and J by 4 bases, with 14 bases between them. The CDR3 covers 16 residues. CDR1 is LGHNT, CDR2 FRNRAP, per germline. The CDR3 DNA reads TGTGCTAGTGGTTTGGGGTCCGGACTCCTTTACAATGAGCAGTTCTTC. This translates into CASGLGSGLLYNEQFF.

The rearrangement uses TRBV5-1 and TRBJ2-2; D possibly corresponds to TRBD1 (6 bases). Trimming shortened V by 4 bases and J by 2 bases, and 15 bases separated the two germline ends. There are 16 residues in the CDR3. Looked up from germline, CDR1 is SGHRS and CDR2 is YFSETQ. Here the CDR3 DNA reads TGCGCCAGCAGCCCGGCGGCAGGGGAAAACACCGGGGAGCTGTTTTTT. Its protein is CASSPAAGENTGELFF.

The J gene is TRBJ1-5, the V gene TRBV6-6; D call uncertain. The CDR3 is 14 residues long. CDR1 MNHNY and CDR2 SVGAGI come from the germline V gene (reference sequence). V was pared by 2 bases and J by 7 bases, with 12 bases between. This CDR3 is CASSYGVVGQPQHF. In DNA, the CDR3 is TGTGCCAGCAGTTACGGGGTTGTGGGACAGCCCCAGCATTTT.